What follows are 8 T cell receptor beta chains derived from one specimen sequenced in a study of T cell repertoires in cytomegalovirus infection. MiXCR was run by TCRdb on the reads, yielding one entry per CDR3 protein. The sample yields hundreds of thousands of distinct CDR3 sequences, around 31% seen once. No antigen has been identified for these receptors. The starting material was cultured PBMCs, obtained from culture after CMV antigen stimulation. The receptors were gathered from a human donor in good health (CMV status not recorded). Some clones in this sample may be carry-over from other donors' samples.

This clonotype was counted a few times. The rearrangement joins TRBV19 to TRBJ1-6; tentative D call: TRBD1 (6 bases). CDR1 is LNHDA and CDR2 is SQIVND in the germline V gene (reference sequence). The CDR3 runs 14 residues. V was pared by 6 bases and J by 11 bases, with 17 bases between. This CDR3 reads CASSTDRTQTPLHF. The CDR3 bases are TGTGCCAGTAGCACAGACAGGACCCAGACACCCCTCCACTTT.

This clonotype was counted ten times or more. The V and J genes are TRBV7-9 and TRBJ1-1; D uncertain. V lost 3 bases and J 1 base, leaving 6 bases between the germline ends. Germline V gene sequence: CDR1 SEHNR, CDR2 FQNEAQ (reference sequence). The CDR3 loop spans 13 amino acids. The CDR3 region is CASSFTSNTEAFF. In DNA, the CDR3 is TGTGCCAGCAGCTTTACATCGAACACTGAAGCTTTCTTT. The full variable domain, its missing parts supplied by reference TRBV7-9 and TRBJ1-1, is DTGVSQNPRHKITKRGQNVTFRCDPISEHNRLYWYRQTLGQGPEFLTYFQNEAQLEKSRLLSDRFSAERPKGSFSTLEIQRTEQGDSAMYLCASSFTSNTEAFFGQGTRLTVV.

The CDR3 region has the DNA TGTGCCAGCAGCTTAAAAGTGTCATTGGGCCCCGCTGAAGCTTTCTTT. Translating gives CASSLKVSLGPAEAFF. This sequence joins TRBV7-9 and TRBJ1-1; no reliable D call. The germline V and J ends were trimmed by 2 bases and 6 bases, with 19 bases remaining between them. This CDR3 has 16 residues. Germline V gene data show CDR1 as SEHNR and CDR2 as FQNEAQ (reference sequence).

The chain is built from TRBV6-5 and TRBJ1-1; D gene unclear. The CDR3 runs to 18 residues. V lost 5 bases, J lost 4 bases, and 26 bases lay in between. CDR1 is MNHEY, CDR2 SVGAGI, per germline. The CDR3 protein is CASSNLWQANKRGTEAFF. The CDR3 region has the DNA TGTGCCAGCAGTAACCTCTGGCAGGCAAATAAACGAGGCACTGAAGCTTTCTTT.

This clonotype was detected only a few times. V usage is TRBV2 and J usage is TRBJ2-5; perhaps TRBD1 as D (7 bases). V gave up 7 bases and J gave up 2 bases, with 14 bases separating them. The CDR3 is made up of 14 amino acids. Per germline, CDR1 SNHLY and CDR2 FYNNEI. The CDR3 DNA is TGTGCCAGCATCCAGGGGGGAGGACAAGAGACCCAGTACTTC. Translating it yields CASIQGGGQETQYF.

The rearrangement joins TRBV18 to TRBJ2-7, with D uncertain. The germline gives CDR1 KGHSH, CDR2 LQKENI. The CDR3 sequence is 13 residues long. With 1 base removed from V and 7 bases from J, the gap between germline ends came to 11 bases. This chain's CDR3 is CASSPRDSSEQYF. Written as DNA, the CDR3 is TGTGCCAGCTCACCACGAGATTCGTCGGAGCAGTACTTC.

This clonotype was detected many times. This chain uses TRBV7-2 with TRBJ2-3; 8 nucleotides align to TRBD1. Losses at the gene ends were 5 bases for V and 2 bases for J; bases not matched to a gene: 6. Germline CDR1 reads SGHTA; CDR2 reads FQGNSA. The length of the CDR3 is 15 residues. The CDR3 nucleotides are TGTGCCAGCAGCCTAGGACAGGGATTCACAGATACGCAGTATTTT. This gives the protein CASSLGQGFTDTQYF.

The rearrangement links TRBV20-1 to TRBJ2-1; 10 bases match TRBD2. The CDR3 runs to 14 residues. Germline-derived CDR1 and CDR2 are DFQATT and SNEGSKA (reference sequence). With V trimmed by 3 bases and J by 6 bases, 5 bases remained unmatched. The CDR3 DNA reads TGCAGTGCTAGCCGACTAGCGGGCCGCAATGAGCAGTTCTTC. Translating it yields CSASRLAGRNEQFF.